Here is one T cell receptor (beta chain) with its context. Its antigen is unidentified. Trimming removed 0 bases from V and 6 bases from J, with 11 bases in between. Germline lookup yields CDR1 ENHRY and CDR2 SYGVKD. This CDR3 has 15 residues. The data are from a study of identifying expanded T cells in peripheral blood. Points from the study as a whole: Roughly two-week clone count variance significantly increased as total template count grew. About 1.3 clones differed between technical replicates, versus roughly 16 and 20 over time.

The method was immunoSEQ multiplex PCR; TCRdb's version includes in-frame clones alone and lacks a portion of them. There are some 81,000 clones in the sample; approximately 84% occur only once, and roughly 18% lies in the top ten. This chain links TRBV10-3 with TRBJ2-2; D gene ambiguous. Input material: blood. The sequence derives from a person aged 18 to 75 in good health. The CDR3 here is CAISESLEPPGELFF. Here the CDR3 DNA reads TGTGCCATCAGTGAGTCGCTCGAGCCCCCCGGGGAGCTGTTTTTT.